A single sample gave rise to the 9 T cell receptor beta chains below, sequenced in a study of spatial heterogeneity in lung cancer. Time point in this sample: sample taken at primary tumor resection. TCRdb itself ran the 5' RACE reads through MiXCR, one entry per CDR3 protein. The sample includes about 27,000 distinct CDR3 sequences, about 7% of them seen just once. The sequencing here drew on PBMCs, taken at surgery. All receptors derive from a male donor with early-stage non-small cell lung cancer.

This clonotype was counted at least ten times. The V gene is TRBV3-1, the J gene TRBJ1-4; a possible D gene is TRBD1 (5 bases). V lost 2 bases, J lost 4 bases, and 17 bases lay in between. This CDR3 has 17 amino acids. Germline CDR1 is LGHDT and CDR2 is YNNKEL (reference sequence). The CDR3 coding sequence is TGTGCCAGCAGCCAAACAGGATTTTCAACGGGTAATGAAAAACTGTTTTTT. As protein: CASSQTGFSTGNEKLFF.

This clonotype was recorded many times. The J gene is TRBJ1-1, the V gene TRBV2; maybe TRBD1 (6 bases). Trimming took off 5 bases at V and 7 bases at J, with 8 bases between the two ends. The CDR3 extends over 11 amino acids. CDR1 is SNHLY, CDR2 FYNNEI, per germline. Here the CDR3 reads CASSRTVEAFF. DNA for the CDR3: TGTGCCAGCAGTAGGACAGTTGAAGCTTTCTTT.

The sample holds many counts of this clonotype. This chain links TRBV12-3 or TRBV12-4 with TRBJ1-2; possibly TRBD1 for D (5 bases). Between the trimmed V and J ends, which lost 0 bases and 5 bases, there was a span of 13 bases. This CDR3 region has 15 residues. CDR3 amino acids: CASSLARGVGYGYTF. The CDR3 DNA reads TGTGCCAGCAGTTTAGCGCGAGGGGTAGGGTATGGCTACACCTTC.

This clonotype came up many times. This sequence joins TRBV20-1 and TRBJ2-4; no clear D gene. The CDR3 is 15 amino acids. CDR1 and CDR2 from the germline V gene are DFQATT and SNEGSKA (reference sequence). Trimming left V 0 bases short and J 9 bases short, with 18 bases between. The CDR3 nucleotides are TGCAGTGCTAGAGATGCGACACCAATTAGTTTCATTCAGTACTTC. Translation: CSARDATPISFIQYF.

This clonotype was detected ten times or more. This sequence joins TRBV6-6 and TRBJ2-4, with TRBD1 matching over 9 bases. The CDR3 sequence is 13 residues long. V dropped 2 bases and J dropped 9; count of bases not matched to a gene: 2. CDR1 and CDR2 (germline): MNHNY, SVGAGI (reference sequence). CDR3 loop: CASSYGQGSIQYF. For the CDR3, the DNA is TGTGCCAGCAGTTACGGACAGGGGAGCATTCAGTACTTC.

This clonotype was counted at least ten times. The chain employs TRBV20-1 and TRBJ2-7; possible D gene TRBD2, 6 bases. V shed 2 bases and J shed 2 bases, with 10 bases lying between them. Germline V gene lookup returns CDR1 DFQATT and CDR2 SNEGSKA (reference sequence). The CDR3 contains 13 residues. CDR3 region: CSARKEGTYEQYF. Written as DNA, the CDR3 is TGCAGTGCTAGAAAGGAGGGAACCTACGAGCAGTACTTC.

This clonotype was counted at least ten times. The chain uses TRBV6-1 and TRBJ1-4, with D perhaps matching TRBD1 (5 bases). The germline CDR1 and CDR2 sequences are MNHNS and SASEGT. V was shortened by 8 bases and J by 4 bases, with 14 bases between the two germline ends. The CDR3 consists of 14 residues. The CDR3 is CASYDSGINEKLFF. The CDR3 DNA is TGTGCCAGCTACGACAGCGGGATTAATGAAAAACTGTTTTTT.

This clonotype showed up many times. The rearrangement joins TRBV19 to TRBJ1-1, with D uncertain. The CDR3 has 12 residues. Germline assignment: CDR1 LNHDA and CDR2 SQIVND (reference sequence). Trimming cost V 3 bases and J 9 bases, with 11 bases left between them. In DNA, the CDR3 is TGTGCCAGTAGTATTGGCCAGGAGAAAGCTTTCTTT. Translated: CASSIGQEKAFF.

This clonotype was picked up a small number of times. The J gene is TRBJ2-3, the V gene TRBV6-5, with 8 bases that match TRBD1. Germline V CDR1 and CDR2: MNHEY, SVGAGI. The CDR3 is 13 residues long. The V and J ends lost 8 bases and 7 bases, in that order; junction bases with no gene match: 8. The CDR3 sequence is CASLDRDSNTQYF. In DNA form, the CDR3 reads TGTGCCAGCCTGGACAGGGACTCGAATACGCAGTATTTT.